This TCR beta chain was recovered during a study of CD8 T cells in ankylosing spondylitis. Library preparation for TCR beta used quantitative 5'-RACE with molecular barcodes. TCRdb re-derived calls from the 5' RACE reads in MiXCR, one entry per CDR3 protein. The repertoire holds 470,000 or so distinct CDR3 sequences, with roughly 25% as singletons. Study conclusions and caveats: Clones linked to the disease showed a CD8+ phenotype. They occurred at relatively low frequencies in peripheral blood. Ankylosing spondylitis blood appeared to carry a characteristic TCR beta motif of eight or nine highly homologous variants.

Details on this clonotype: What it binds is not known.

This sequence originates from a male donor with ankylosing spondylitis. Sequencing was done on a sample of blood, either unsorted or a sorted T cell fraction (not recorded which).

The chain's CDR3 is CASSLAVAGVSYEQYF. In DNA, the CDR3 is TGCGCCAGCAGCTTGGCGGTAGCGGGAGTTTCCTACGAGCAGTACTTC. The chain employs TRBV5-1 and TRBJ2-7, with 9 positions matching TRBD2. The CDR3 has 16 amino acids. CDR1 and CDR2 (germline): SGHRS, YFSETQ. The V segment lost 0 bases and the J segment 1 base; nucleotides outside the gene matches: 5. The complete variable domain, with remaining parts taken from reference TRBV5-1 and TRBJ2-7, reads KAGVTQTPRYLIKTRGQQVTLSCSPISGHRSVSWYQQTPGQGLQFLFEYFSETQRNKGNFPGRFSGRQFSNSRSEMNVSTLELGDSALYLCASSLAVAGVSYEQYFGPGTRLTVT.